Each of the 28 T cell receptor beta chains below was sequenced from the same sample in a study of T cells in women clearing cervical HPV infection. Here immunoSEQ multiplex PCR was the method, and the copy in TCRdb shows in-frame clones only, minus some. The specimen's table records approximately 40,000 clones. The sequenced material came from blood buffy coat. The receptors stem from a woman between 18 and 70 years old with a cervical HPV16 infection that either progressed to CIN3+ or cleared (not recorded which).

In regard to this clone: The read ends 3 residues early relative to the CDR3; the germline J gene fills the gap. The rearrangement joins TRBV7-8 to TRBJ2-7, with D possibly matching TRBD2 (6 bases). V lost 1 base and J 3 bases, leaving 13 bases between the germline ends. There are 15 residues in the CDR3. Per the germline V gene, CDR1 is SGHVS and CDR2 is FQNEAQ. The DNA read from the CDR3 is TGTGCCAGCAGCTTAGTTTCCGGGACTGTCTACGAG. Its translation is CASSLVSGTVYE. The complete CDR3 protein is CASSLVSGTVYEQYF.

In regard to this clone: The read ends 3 residues before the CDR3 terminus; that terminus is restored from the germline J gene. The chain has TRBV19 and TRBJ2-1, with 11 bases fitting TRBD1. The germline V gene encodes CDR1 LNHDA and CDR2 SQIVND (reference sequence). Trimming at V came to 6 bases and at J to 5 bases, leaving 9 bases not matched to a gene. This CDR3 contains 16 residues. CDR3 DNA (partial): TGTGCCAGTAGCATCACTCCGGGACAGGGGGACAATGAG. Translated: CASSITPGQGDNE. The complete CDR3 sequence is CASSITPGQGDNEQFF.

About this clone: The junction departs from the called germline gene at one end, perhaps through a read error. The read terminates 3 residues before the CDR3 end, so the remaining end is supplied by the germline J gene. The chain recombines TRBV7-7 with TRBJ1-1; D perhaps matches TRBD1 (5 bases). Germline-derived CDR1 and CDR2 are SSHAT and FNYEAQ (reference sequence). The CDR3 runs to 13 residues. The CDR3 loop is CASSLARGTEAFF. Incomplete CDR3 DNA: TGTGCTAGCAGCTTAGCAAGGGGAACTGAA.

About this clone: The read comes to an end 3 residues before the CDR3 does, leaving the germline J gene to fill in the end. The V call is TRBV6-1, the J call TRBJ1-3; a possible D gene is TRBD1 (6 bases). This CDR3 has 15 amino acids. Germline CDR1 reads MNHNS; CDR2 reads SASEGT. Between the trimmed V and J ends, which lost 4 bases and 4 bases, there was a span of 14 bases. The sequenced CDR3 bases are TGTGCCAGCAGTGCAGTACAGGGCTACGGAAACACC. Translated: CASSAVQGYGNT. In full, the CDR3 reads CASSAVQGYGNTIYF.

About this clone itself: Read sequence stops 3 residues before the CDR3 end, and the germline J gene provides the missing end. The chain links TRBV28 to TRBJ2-2, with 8 bases that match TRBD1. Germline values: CDR1 MDHEN, CDR2 SYDVKM. The CDR3 totals 14 residues. The J segment lost 3 bases and the V segment lost 10 bases, leaving 7 bases of the junction unmatched. CDR3 protein: CAIRTGTHTGELFF. The sequenced CDR3 bases are TGTGCCATCCGGACAGGGACCCACACCGGGGAG.

With respect to this clone: Sequencing ends 3 residues short of the CDR3 end; the germline J gene provides the rest. The rearrangement uses TRBV20-1 and TRBJ2-5; the match to TRBD2 covers 10 bases. This CDR3 contains 14 residues. The J segment lost 5 bases and the V segment lost 1 base, leaving 4 bases of the junction unmatched. Germline lookup yields CDR1 DFQATT and CDR2 SNEGSKA (reference sequence). The CDR3 DNA, read in part, is TGCAGTGCTAGAGGGACTAGCGGTAGGGAGACC. Translated: CSARGTSGRET. The full CDR3 is CSARGTSGRETQYF.

Note on this clone: The CDR3 end is not reached by the read, which stops 3 residues before it; the germline J gene fills it in. The J gene is TRBJ2-3, the V gene TRBV4-1, with D perhaps matching TRBD1 (6 bases). Germline V gene sequence: CDR1 MGHRA, CDR2 YSYEKL. The CDR3 has 15 amino acids. Trimming stripped 8 bases from V and 0 bases from J, with 15 bases between. CDR3 DNA (partial): TGCGCCAGCCAGAGGACAGACGTTAGCACAGATACG. Amino acid sequence: CASQRTDVSTDT. The CDR3 in full is CASQRTDVSTDTQYF.

On this clone itself: The CDR3 end is not reached by the read, which stops 3 residues before it; the germline J gene fills it in. The chain employs TRBV20-1 and TRBJ2-2, with TRBD2 as a possible D gene (6 bases). V shed 6 bases and J shed 0 bases, with 17 bases lying between them. CDR1 DFQATT and CDR2 SNEGSKA come from the germline V gene (reference sequence). The CDR3 spans 16 residues. The CDR3 is CSATDPGLSNTGELFF. CDR3 DNA, as far as it was read: TGCAGTGCGACGGACCCGGGACTCTCGAACACCGGGGAG.

For this clone: With the read ending 3 residues before the CDR3 end, the germline J gene is used to fill in that end. The chain employs TRBV6-2 or TRBV6-3 and TRBJ2-4, with 8 bases identical to TRBD1. The J segment lost 4 bases and the V segment lost 6 bases, leaving 8 bases of the junction unmatched. Germline V gene sequence: CDR1 MNHEY, CDR2 SVGEGT. This CDR3 is 15 amino acids long. The CDR3 loop reads CASRPGQGLKNIQYF. The covered CDR3 bases are TGTGCCAGCAGGCCCGGACAGGGTCTGAAAAACATT.

Turning to this clone: Sequencing ends 3 residues short of the CDR3 end; the germline J gene provides the rest. This same CDR3 is encoded by further DNA sequences in the sample. V gene TRBV4-1 combines with J gene TRBJ2-3; 7 bases fit TRBD2. With V trimmed by 0 bases and J by 3 bases, 6 bases remained unmatched. CDR1 and CDR2 from the germline V gene are MGHRA and YSYEKL. The CDR3 sequence is 16 residues long. The sequenced part of the CDR3 DNA is TGCGCCAGCAGCCAAGATGGTTTAGCGGGTACAGATACG. It yields the protein CASSQDGLAGTDT. The whole CDR3 reads CASSQDGLAGTDTQYF.

For this clone: The read halts 3 residues ahead of the CDR3 end, with the missing end drawn from the germline J gene. This chain links TRBV7-9 with TRBJ2-2; the D gene is possibly TRBD2 (7 bases). This CDR3 contains 14 residues. CDR1 is SEHNR and CDR2 is FQNEAQ in the germline V gene (reference sequence). With 4 bases removed from V and 4 bases from J, the gap between germline ends came to 10 bases. The CDR3 sequence is CASSSGGSTGELFF. The covered CDR3 bases are TGTGCCAGCAGCTCGGGGGGCAGCACCGGGGAG.

As to this clone: With the read ending 3 residues before the CDR3 end, the germline J gene is used to fill in that end. The chain carries TRBV20-1 and TRBJ2-3, with a possible D match to TRBD2 (6 bases). Trimming cost V 0 bases and J 0 bases, with 10 bases left between them. In germline, CDR1 is DFQATT, CDR2 SNEGSKA (reference sequence). There are 15 residues in the CDR3. The CDR3: CSARDQRASTDTQYF. The sequenced part of the CDR3 DNA is TGCAGTGCTAGAGATCAGCGGGCCAGCACAGATACG.

As concerns this clone: The read gets to within 3 residues of the CDR3 end, and the germline J gene fills in the rest. This chain connects TRBV2 to TRBJ1-1; D is ambiguous. Germline V gene data show CDR1 as SNHLY and CDR2 as FYNNEI. V lost 6 bases to trimming and J lost 1 base, with 15 bases between them. The CDR3 runs 15 residues. Partial CDR3 DNA: TGTGCCAGCAGACCCCCCGGTCTAGGGAACACTGAA. The encoded protein is CASRPPGLGNTE. The full-length CDR3 reads as CASRPPGLGNTEAFF.

As for this clone: The sequenced fragment ends 3 residues before the CDR3 boundary, so the rest is inferred from the germline J gene. The chain recombines TRBV24-1 with TRBJ2-3; TRBD1 matches at 11 bases. With V trimmed by 0 bases and J by 6 bases, 7 bases remained unmatched. This CDR3 is built from 17 residues. The germline V gene has CDR1 KGHDR and CDR2 SFDVKD. The DNA read from the CDR3 is TGTGCCACCAGTGATTTGGGAGGAGGACAGGGGGCCGATACG. Translated: CATSDLGGGQGADT. The entire CDR3 protein reads CATSDLGGGQGADTQYF.

Concerning this clone: With the read ending 3 residues before the CDR3 end, the germline J gene is used to fill in that end. V usage is TRBV11-1 and J usage is TRBJ2-2; 10 nucleotides align to TRBD1. The trim removed 4 bases at V and 6 bases at J, leaving 5 bases unmatched. The germline CDR1 and CDR2 sequences are SGHAT and FQDESV (reference sequence). The CDR3 runs to 15 residues. The covered CDR3 bases are TGTGCCAGCAGCTATGGACAGGGGGGCCCCGGGGAG. Translated: CASSYGQGGPGE. The whole CDR3 region reads CASSYGQGGPGELFF.

Regarding this clone: The read falls 3 residues short of the CDR3 end, and the missing part is taken from the germline J gene. This chain connects TRBV7-8 to TRBJ1-5; D gene unclear. Germline V gene data show CDR1 as SGHVS and CDR2 as FQNEAQ. V lost 2 bases and J lost 4, with 6 bases in between. This CDR3 is 13 amino acids long. The CDR3 loop reads CASSLPGNQPQHF. Partial CDR3 DNA: TGTGCCAGCAGCTTACCAGGAAATCAGCCC.

Note on this clone: The read ends 3 residues before the CDR3 terminus; that terminus is restored from the germline J gene. V is TRBV5-1 and J is TRBJ1-4; weak D call: TRBD1 (6 bases). V was pared by 2 bases and J by 7 bases, with 12 bases between. CDR1 is SGHRS, CDR2 YFSETQ, per germline. The CDR3 is 14 residues long. CDR3 residues: CASSFTGYSEKLFF. The CDR3 DNA, read in part, is TGCGCCAGCAGCTTTACAGGGTACTCTGAAAAA.

On this clone itself: The CDR3 end is not reached by the read, which stops 3 residues before it; the germline J gene fills it in. The genes are TRBV5-1 and TRBJ1-6; D perhaps matches TRBD1 (5 bases). The CDR3 contains 14 residues. CDR1 and CDR2 (germline): SGHRS, YFSETQ. Trimming stripped 3 bases from V and 7 bases from J, with 11 bases between. CDR3 loop: CASSWDFGNSPLHF. The CDR3 DNA, read in part, is TGCGCCAGCAGCTGGGACTTTGGAAATTCACCC.

Concerning this clone: The read ends 3 residues early relative to the CDR3; the germline J gene fills the gap. The rearrangement joins TRBV5-1 to TRBJ1-4; TRBD1 is a possible D gene (5 bases). The CDR3 consists of 15 residues. The V end lost 4 bases, the J end lost 7 bases, and 17 bases lay between the germline ends. The V gene's germline CDR1 is SGHRS and CDR2 YFSETQ. CDR3 residues: CASSLTPQDGEKLFF. Partial CDR3 DNA: TGCGCCAGCAGCCTTACCCCACAGGACGGTGAAAAA.

With respect to this clone: The read terminates 3 residues ahead of where the CDR3 ends, so the germline J gene completes it. V is TRBV18 and J is TRBJ2-7; TRBD2 is a possible D gene (5 bases). Germline V gives CDR1 KGHSH, CDR2 LQKENI. The CDR3 covers 14 residues. Trimming removed 5 bases from V and 2 bases from J, with 13 bases in between. The CDR3 sequence: CASSSTSATYEQYF. CDR3 bases read: TGTGCCAGCTCATCCACTAGTGCAACCTACGAG.

A word on this clone: Read sequence stops 3 residues before the CDR3 end, and the germline J gene provides the missing end. The genes are TRBV2 and TRBJ1-1, with D perhaps matching TRBD1 (6 bases). Germline lookup yields CDR1 SNHLY and CDR2 FYNNEI. The CDR3 covers 16 residues. Trimming removed 3 bases at V and 3 bases at J, with 17 bases between. The CDR3 region is CASSDSGRGGDTEAFF. CDR3 bases read: TGTGCCAGCAGTGATTCCGGGAGGGGGGGGGACACTGAA.

Comments on this clone: Sequencing ends 3 residues short of the CDR3 end; the germline J gene provides the rest. The gene calls are TRBV30 and TRBJ2-3; a weak D match, TRBD1 (5 bases). V was trimmed by 4 bases and J by 3 bases, leaving 11 bases between them. This CDR3 is 13 amino acids long. Germline assignment: CDR1 GTSNPN and CDR2 SVGIG (reference sequence). The CDR3 region is CAWKGFSTDTQYF. Partial CDR3 DNA: TGTGCCTGGAAGGGGTTTAGTACAGATACG.

About this clone itself: The read ends 3 residues shy of where the CDR3 ends; the end is completed using the germline J gene. This chain joins TRBV5-4 and TRBJ2-5; 9 bases agree with TRBD1. This CDR3 is 16 amino acids long. The trim removed 7 bases at V and 5 bases at J, leaving 15 bases unmatched. From germline, CDR1 is SGHNT and CDR2 YYREEE (reference sequence). The CDR3 sequence: CASDIFTTGGGETQYF. CDR3 bases read: TGTGCCAGCGACATTTTCACGACAGGGGGAGGGGAGACC.

Points on this clone: Sequencing ends 3 residues short of the CDR3 end; the germline J gene provides the rest. The chain employs TRBV19 and TRBJ1-4, with D unclear. Between the trimmed V and J ends, which lost 10 bases and 0 bases, there was a span of 9 bases. In germline, CDR1 is LNHDA, CDR2 SQIVND (reference sequence). This CDR3 has 13 residues. Partial CDR3 DNA: TGTGCCACTAGCCCTGCAACTAATGAAAAA. Translated: CATSPATNEK. The CDR3 as a whole reads CATSPATNEKLFF.

Concerning this clone itself: Read sequence stops 3 residues before the CDR3 end, and the germline J gene provides the missing end. The chain uses TRBV20-1 and TRBJ2-7; a possible D gene is TRBD1 (6 bases). V lost 0 bases, J lost 0 bases, and 9 bases lay in between. This CDR3 is 14 amino acids long. The germline gives CDR1 DFQATT, CDR2 SNEGSKA (reference sequence). CDR3 DNA (partial): TGCAGTGCTAGAGATGAACAGGGCTCCTACGAG. Encoded protein: CSARDEQGSYE. The whole CDR3 protein reads CSARDEQGSYEQYF.

Turning to this clone: The read ends 3 residues early relative to the CDR3; the germline J gene fills the gap. The V call is TRBV2, the J call TRBJ1-3; no firm D call. The CDR3 contains 17 residues. The germline gives CDR1 SNHLY, CDR2 FYNNEI. Trimming pared 4 bases from V and 0 bases from J, leaving 16 bases between. The covered CDR3 bases are TGTGCCAGCAGTGGGCCGAGGTGGAAGGGCTCTGGAAACACC. It yields the protein CASSGPRWKGSGNT. The full CDR3 protein reads CASSGPRWKGSGNTIYF.

About this clone itself: Read sequence stops 3 residues before the CDR3 end, and the germline J gene provides the missing end. Within the sample, other DNA sequences also encode this same CDR3. The V call is TRBV11-2, the J call TRBJ2-7; TRBD1 matches 12 bases. The CDR3 runs 15 residues. The J segment lost 4 bases and the V segment lost 6 bases, leaving 7 bases of the junction unmatched. In germline, CDR1 is SGHAT, CDR2 FQNNGV. The sequenced CDR3 bases are TGTGCCAGCAGTATTCCGGGACAGGGGGCTTACGAG. Translating gives CASSIPGQGAYE. The whole CDR3 protein reads CASSIPGQGAYEQYF.

On this clone: The CDR3 end falls 3 residues outside the read, so it is completed with the germline J gene. The gene calls are TRBV4-1 and TRBJ1-2; 11 positions agree with TRBD1. The germline V gene encodes CDR1 MGHRA and CDR2 YSYEKL. The CDR3 contains 16 residues. V lost 4 bases, J lost 2 bases, and 6 bases stayed unmatched. The CDR3 loop is CASSPIGTGGNYGYTF. CDR3 bases read: TGCGCCAGCAGCCCGATAGGGACAGGGGGAAACTATGGC.